What follows is one TCR beta chain and its context. Its antigen target is currently unknown. No quality values exist for individual bases; no much larger clone is one base distant. This record comes from a study of T cell responses to AZD1222 COVID-19 vaccine (dated by TCRdb to the early 2020s). Some background on the complete study: Because spike-specific TCR depth and breadth did not differ between the two schedules, AZD1222 recipients who got a second dose at roughly 4 weeks were pooled with those who got a second dose at roughly 12 weeks. Enrollment into the trials was organized by age into subgroups of 18-55, 56-69 and 70-plus years, and those subgroups contained roughly 140, 27 and 60 TCR-sequenced participants, respectively. TCR sequencing covered over 230 trial participants: 200 to 210 given two doses of AZD1222 and 26 given two doses of MenACWY control vaccine. Beyond this particular receptor, the publication reports: Reportedly, close to half of the unique spike-specific TCRs recognized epitopes lying outside the regions that are mutated in the B.1.351 and B.1.1.7 variants. The 56-69-year group was small, and its depth increase did not reach significance, likely because of low power. Only six AZD1222 recipients were SARS-CoV-2 seropositive at baseline, limiting conclusions about previously exposed vaccinees. After two AZD1222 doses, spike-specific TCR breadth and depth were significantly higher than at day 0 and than in MenACWY recipients. Because no day 14 peak-response samples were available, repertoires were characterized only after the peak T cell response. Most participants were white British and females outnumbered males, and the authors suggested that clonal diversity may have been underestimated. The vaccine-associated CD4 TCRs covered the entire spike protein, and the dominant responses fell in regions 160-218 and 743-854.

The time point tag for this specimen amounts to: baseline before first vaccination. Vaccinee samples were obtained from the UK trials COV001 and COV002, which included a single-blind randomized controlled phase 2/3 trial of AZD1222 (ChAdOx1 nCoV-19) in healthy adults. Trial participant PBMC samples were collected at day 0 and day 28 after the second dose for TCRbeta chain sequencing. The CDR3 runs 15 amino acids, cysteine and phenylalanine included. The sequence is cut down to CDR3 DNA, 45 bases in frame from base 1. CDR1 SEHNR and CDR2 FQNEAQ are derived from the germline V gene (reference sequence). Trimming at the junction amounts to 5 bases on V and 3 bases on J, and the germline ends lie 13 bases apart. The CDR3 regions of human TCRbeta chains were analyzed by immunosequencing. In the original analysis: Repertoire TCRs were matched against a reference library of SARS-CoV-2-specific TCRs generated with the MIRA antigen-specificity platform. Breadth was defined as the fraction of unique TCRs that were SARS-CoV-2-associated, and depth was defined as the fraction of total T cells that were SARS-CoV-2-associated. Each spike-specific TCR was assigned to its reactive spike region and to a CD4 or CD8 class using the MIRA data. Log10-transformed breadth and depth values were compared by one-way ANOVA with Sidak's multiple comparisons tests. What TCRdb holds here is the immuneACCESS table cut down to in-frame rearrangements. Part of the clones is not present; checked against another copy, under half of the missing clones reflect an unresolved V gene, and the others are unexplained. The DNA was the basis for D and trimming; V, J and clone size are from that table. For this sample the table gives more than 50,000 clones, of which 80% to 90% were detected only once. The ten largest clones represent about 19% of the sample.

The receptor was derived from an adult in good health. The chain uses TRBV7-9 and TRBJ1-4; the D gene cannot be resolved reliably. This specimen consisted of peripheral blood, obtained on day 0 of AZD1222 vaccination. The base sequence is TGTGCCAGCAGCCGAGACGGACGGGCTAATGAAAAACTGTTTTTT. Translated, it reads CASSRDGRANEKLFF.